One and the same sample provided the 9 T cell receptor beta chains below, sequenced in a study of Graves' ophthalmopathy and Graves' hyperthyroidism (dated by TCRdb to the late 2010s). Data came from an Illumina HiSeq 2000. TCR beta CDR3 regions were amplified from RNA transcripts for repertoire sequencing. The first round of RT-PCR was done with HTBI primers and the Qiagen OneStep RT-PCR kit, and was followed by a second round of multiplex PCR, then size selection and purification. The public reads were run again by TCRdb, first through fastp at Q25 and then through MiXCR, and only productive beta chains were kept. Each entry merges the rows of one CDR3 protein and shows their most common DNA and genes. In all, the sample holds 1 million to 1.3 million distinct CDR3 sequences, and roughly 35% of those were seen once. Of the sample, around 10% is held by the ten largest clones. Sequencing was performed on peripheral blood or thyroid tissue (not recorded which). Receptors originate from an adult man with Graves' hyperthyroidism.

This clonotype appeared a few times. The chain employs TRBV9 and TRBJ2-7; D is unresolved. This CDR3 contains 13 residues. The V gene's germline CDR1 is SGDLS and CDR2 YYNGEE. Trimming removed 1 base from V and 3 bases from J, with 8 bases in between. The CDR3 loop is CASSVTDDYEQYF. Here the CDR3 DNA reads TGTGCCAGCAGCGTAACAGACGACTACGAGCAGTACTTC.

The chain couples TRBV19 to TRBJ1-5; D is ambiguous. The germline gives CDR1 LNHDA, CDR2 SQIVND (reference sequence). This CDR3 has 15 amino acids. V was trimmed by 9 bases and J by 4 bases, leaving 19 bases between them. CDR3 DNA sequence: TGTGCCAGCAGTCTTTTAAGGGCTTCGAATCAGCCCCAGCATTTT. Translation: CASSLLRASNQPQHF.

This clonotype was observed many times. This chain uses TRBV9 with TRBJ1-1; D unresolved. V was pared by 0 bases and J by 4 bases, with 10 bases between. CDR1 is SGDLS, CDR2 YYNGEE, per germline. The CDR3 contains 14 residues. The CDR3 region is CASSVGTASTEAFF. Here the CDR3 DNA reads TGTGCCAGCAGCGTAGGAACAGCCAGCACTGAAGCTTTCTTT.

This clonotype was seen at least ten times. The rearrangement uses TRBV20-1 and TRBJ1-2; the D is unclear. Germline V gene data show CDR1 as DFQATT and CDR2 as SNEGSKA (reference sequence). V was shortened by 5 bases and J by 0 bases, with 22 bases between the two germline ends. CDR3 length: 17 amino acids. CDR3 sequence reads: CSAGRLIQRKSNYGYTF. For the CDR3, the DNA is TGCAGTGCTGGGCGACTGATACAGCGAAAATCTAACTATGGCTACACCTTC.

This clonotype was found many times. The rearrangement uses TRBV29-1 and TRBJ2-7, with D tentatively TRBD2 (6 bases). V was shortened by 5 bases and J by 0 bases, with 14 bases between the two germline ends. Germline V gene sequence: CDR1 SQVTM, CDR2 ANQGSEA. This CDR3 is 14 amino acids long. The CDR3 sequence: CSVRAGLSSYEQYF. CDR3 nucleotide sequence: TGCAGCGTTAGAGCGGGCCTAAGCTCCTACGAGCAGTACTTC.

This clonotype has ten or more counts. The chain recombines TRBV10-3 with TRBJ1-5; no clear D. The CDR3 is made up of 14 amino acids. The V end was cut by 0 bases, the J end by 6 bases, with 9 bases between. CDR1 ENHRY and CDR2 SYGVKD come from the germline V gene. CDR3 DNA sequence: TGTGCCATCAGTGAGTCGCCCTTCGGTCAGCCCCAGCATTTT. Its translation is CAISESPFGQPQHF.

This clonotype was counted at least ten times. CDR3 loop: CASSDGLPGLAGRETQYF. The CDR3 DNA is TGTGCCAGCAGTGACGGGTTGCCGGGACTAGCGGGGCGAGAGACCCAGTACTTC. J is TRBJ2-5 and V is TRBV25-1; 13 positions agree with TRBD2. J lost 4 bases, V lost 3 bases, and 11 bases had no gene match. CDR1 is MGHDK, CDR2 SYGVNS, per germline. CDR3 size: 18 residues.

This clonotype was seen ten or more times. The chain joins TRBV9 to TRBJ1-2; the D gene is possibly TRBD1 (6 bases). CDR1 SGDLS and CDR2 YYNGEE come from the germline V gene. This CDR3 has 15 residues. V gave up 0 bases and J gave up 4 bases, with 13 bases separating them. The CDR3 protein is CASSVGDGGGYGYTF. CDR3 in DNA: TGTGCCAGCAGCGTAGGGGATGGGGGCGGCTATGGCTACACCTTC. The variable domain in full, with the rest retrieved from reference TRBV9 and TRBJ1-2, is DSGVTQTPKHLITATGQRVTLRCSPRSGDLSVYWYQQSLDQGLQFLIQYYNGEERAKGNILERFSAQQFPDLHSELNLSSLELGDSALYFCASSVGDGGGYGYTFGSGTRLTVV.

The chain uses TRBV7-2 and TRBJ2-7, with TRBD2 identical over 12 bases. The CDR3 consists of 16 residues. Unmatched junction bases numbered 7, after V lost 5 bases and J lost 2 bases. Germline V lookup: CDR1 SGHTA, CDR2 FQGNSA. CDR3 nucleotide sequence: TGTGCCAGCAGCCGATTGACTAGCGGGGGTACCTACGAGCAGTACTTC. It encodes CASSRLTSGGTYEQYF.